These 24 T cell receptor beta chains were all obtained from the same sample, sequenced in a study of glioma-infiltrating T cells. Using RNA template, CDR3s of TCR alpha and beta were amplified with iRepertoire arm-PCR. MiXCR, run by TCRdb on the multiplex PCR reads, gives a single entry per CDR3 protein. The sample contains some 150,000 distinct CDR3 sequences, roughly 43% of which appear only once. The sequenced sample consisted of glioma tissue, nonneoplastic brain tissue, or PBMCs (not recorded which). The receptor source for this set is a human donor with low-grade glioma or glioblastoma, undergoing nonglioma brain surgery, or in good health (not recorded which).

This clonotype was detected only a few times. This chain links TRBV6-2 or TRBV6-3 with TRBJ2-2, with D unresolved. Germline V lookup: CDR1 MNHEY, CDR2 SVGEGT. The CDR3 is made up of 14 amino acids. V was cut by 2 bases and J by 3 bases, with 7 bases left in between. This CDR3 reads CASSYRVDTGELFF. CDR3 sequence (DNA): TGTGCCAGCAGTTACAGGGTGGACACCGGGGAGCTGTTTTTT.

The rearrangement links TRBV3-1 to TRBJ1-1; possibly TRBD1 for D (6 bases). This CDR3 is built from 12 residues. Germline CDR1 LGHDT, CDR2 YNNKEL (reference sequence). V dropped 6 bases and J dropped 7 bases, with 12 bases sitting between them. The CDR3 coding sequence is TGTGCCAGCAGTCTACAGGGAATTGAAGCTTTCTTT. Protein: CASSLQGIEAFF.

The rearrangement uses TRBV6-1 and TRBJ2-7; D possibly corresponds to TRBD1 (6 bases). Looked up from germline, CDR1 is MNHNS and CDR2 is SASEGT. The CDR3 extends over 13 amino acids. Between the trimmed V and J ends, which lost 6 bases and 6 bases, there was a span of 15 bases. DNA of the CDR3: TGTGCCAGCAGGGGGGCAGTAACGAGCGAGCAGTACTTC. This sequence encodes CASRGAVTSEQYF.

This clonotype was counted a few times. The chain employs TRBV20-1 and TRBJ2-6, with 10 nucleotides matching TRBD1. There are 19 residues in the CDR3. The germline CDR1 and CDR2 sequences are DFQATT and SNEGSKA (reference sequence). J was trimmed by 4 bases and V by 1 base; bases with no gene match: 13. CDR3: CSARVYSGTGDTGANVLTF. In nucleotides, the CDR3 is TGCAGTGCTAGAGTTTACTCCGGGACAGGGGATACAGGGGCCAACGTCCTGACTTTC.

The rearrangement uses TRBV10-1 and TRBJ1-6; D remains unclear. Trimming left V 3 bases short and J 8 bases short, with 5 bases between. The CDR3 length is 12 residues. CDR1 WNHNN and CDR2 SYGVQD come from the germline V gene (reference sequence). The CDR3 sequence is CASSDSDSPLHF. The CDR3 DNA is TGCGCCAGCAGTGATTCGGATTCACCCCTCCACTTT.

In this sample, this clonotype turned up a few times. The chain employs TRBV6-6 and TRBJ1-5; the D is unclear. Germline V gene data show CDR1 as MNHNY and CDR2 as SVGAGI (reference sequence). The CDR3 totals 14 residues. V lost 0 bases to trimming and J lost 7 bases, with 10 bases between them. CDR3 DNA: TGTGCCAGCAGTTACTCGTTAGCGGGGCAGCCCCAGCATTTT. Amino acid sequence: CASSYSLAGQPQHF.

The rearrangement links TRBV24-1 to TRBJ2-1; 9 bases match TRBD1. Germline V gene lookup returns CDR1 KGHDR and CDR2 SFDVKD. V shed 8 bases, J shed 6 bases, and the junction held 4 bases outside the gene matches. The CDR3 is 13 amino acids. The CDR3 is CATNRGPGNEQFF. Written as DNA, the CDR3 is TGTGCCACCAACAGGGGGCCTGGCAATGAGCAGTTCTTC.

V gene TRBV6-1 combines with J gene TRBJ1-1, with unresolved D. The V gene's germline CDR1 is MNHNS and CDR2 SASEGT. The CDR3 is 15 residues long. The V and J ends lost 6 bases and 1 base respectively, with 15 bases between them. The CDR3 is CASSPLRGSNTEAFF. The DNA of the CDR3 is TGTGCCAGCAGCCCCCTCAGAGGGTCGAACACTGAAGCTTTCTTT.

DNA of the CDR3: TGTGCCAGCAGTTACTCGGAGGCGGGGACAGATACGCAGTATTTT. It is translated as CASSYSEAGTDTQYF. V gene TRBV6-6 combines with J gene TRBJ2-3, with D tentatively TRBD2 (6 bases). Trimming took 0 bases from V and 3 from J, leaving 10 bases between them. The CDR3 sequence is 15 residues long. In germline, CDR1 is MNHNY, CDR2 SVGAGI (reference sequence).

The chain uses TRBV20-1 and TRBJ1-1; 11 nucleotides match TRBD1. The CDR3 totals 12 residues. Germline-derived CDR1 and CDR2 are DFQATT and SNEGSKA (reference sequence). J lost 3 bases, V lost 6 bases, and 0 bases had no gene match. This chain's CDR3 is CSAGQGDTEAFF. CDR3 nucleotides: TGCAGTGCGGGACAGGGGGACACTGAAGCTTTCTTT.

This clonotype came up a few times. CDR3 region: CASSSTAGGPQHF. CDR3 DNA sequence: TGTGCCAGCAGTTCAACGGCCGGAGGGCCCCAGCATTTT. The rearrangement links TRBV25-1 to TRBJ1-5; no reliable D call. Germline-derived CDR1 and CDR2 are MGHDK and SYGVNS. Trimming shortened V by 5 bases and J by 9 bases, and 14 bases separated the two germline ends. The CDR3 spans 13 residues.

This clonotype turned up a few times. This rearrangement joins TRBV2 to TRBJ2-4, with D unresolved. This CDR3 is built from 14 residues. CDR1 and CDR2 from the germline V gene are SNHLY and FYNNEI. V was cut by 3 bases and J by 6 bases, with 12 bases left in between. CDR3 in amino acids: CASSDRHLLNIQYF. CDR3 sequence (DNA): TGTGCCAGCAGTGACAGACACCTTCTAAACATTCAGTACTTC.

The chain couples TRBV4-1 to TRBJ2-7; D ambiguous. Germline V CDR1 and CDR2: MGHRA, YSYEKL. Trimming removed 1 base at V and 7 bases at J, with 8 bases between. The CDR3 extends over 12 amino acids. CDR3: CASSQALIEQYF. CDR3 nucleotide sequence: TGCGCCAGCAGCCAAGCACTCATAGAGCAGTACTTC.

About this clonotype itself: Mismatch with germline at one junction end may stem from a read error. The chain carries TRBV7-9 and TRBJ2-1, with TRBD2 matching over 8 bases. Germline V CDR1 and CDR2: SEHNR, FQNEAQ (reference sequence). This CDR3 has 15 amino acids. CDR3 residues: CASSRGGGGYNEEFF. CDR3 nucleotide sequence: TGTGCCAGCAGCCGAGGCGGCGGGGGGTACAATGAGGAGTTCTTC.

Only a few counts were recorded for this clonotype. V and J are TRBV7-2 and TRBJ1-1; 9 nucleotides line up with TRBD1. CDR3 length equals 15 residues. V lost 5 bases, J lost 7 bases, and 11 bases stayed unmatched. CDR1 SGHTA and CDR2 FQGNSA come from the germline V gene. The CDR3 nucleotides are TGTGCCAGCAGCCAAATACCGGGACAGGGTATTGAAGCTTTCTTT. Its translation: CASSQIPGQGIEAFF. The full variable domain, with the rest looked up from reference TRBV7-2 and TRBJ1-1, is GAGVSQSPSNKVTEKGKDVELRCDPISGHTALYWYRQSLGQGLEFLIYFQGNSAPDKSGLPSDRFSAERTGGSVSTLTIQRTQQEDSAVYLCASSQIPGQGIEAFFGQGTRLTVV.

Regarding this clonotype: The final CDR3 position lacks the conserved phenylalanine or tryptophan, pointing to a likely read error. This chain links TRBV27 with TRBJ2-7, with D possibly TRBD2 on 5 matching bases. CDR3 length: 13 amino acids. The germline gives CDR1 MNHEY, CDR2 SMNVEV (reference sequence). Trimming pared 5 bases from V and 2 bases from J, leaving 10 bases between. The CDR3 sequence: CASSPRGTYEQYL. The CDR3, as DNA: TGTGCCAGCAGTCCCCGGGGAACCTACGAGCAGTACCTC.

This clonotype came up many times. V is TRBV6-1 and J is TRBJ2-1; no definite D call. Germline CDR1 and CDR2: MNHNS and SASEGT. The CDR3 runs to 13 residues. V shed 5 bases and J shed 6 bases, with 11 bases lying between them. The CDR3 DNA sequence: TGTGCCAGCAGTTTTCAACTACCCAATGAGCAGTTCTTC. As protein: CASSFQLPNEQFF.

Details on this clonotype: Sequence at one end of the junction differs from germline and may be a read error. The chain joins TRBV6-2 or TRBV6-3 to TRBJ2-3; D might be TRBD1 (5 bases). Germline lookup yields CDR1 MNHEY and CDR2 SVGEGT. This CDR3 has 14 amino acids. CDR3 DNA: TGTGCCAGCATCCCGGCAGCCTCACAGGATAAGCAGTATTTT. Its translation: CASIPAASQDKQYF.

This clonotype was counted between two and nine times. The chain recombines TRBV15 with TRBJ1-1, with D possibly being TRBD1 (5 bases). CDR1 and CDR2 from the germline V gene are LNHNV and YYDKDF (reference sequence). V gave up 0 bases and J gave up 8 bases, with 19 bases separating them. The CDR3 extends over 16 amino acids. This chain's CDR3 is CATSRDTYQTEPEAFF. DNA of the CDR3: TGTGCCACCAGCAGAGACACCTATCAGACAGAGCCCGAAGCTTTCTTT.

This clonotype was counted ten times or more. The genes are TRBV7-2 and TRBJ2-3, with 9 bases matching TRBD2. The CDR3 sequence is 15 residues long. The V gene end was trimmed by 1 base and the J gene end by 6 bases; junction bases not matched to a gene: 5. From germline, CDR1 is SGHTA and CDR2 FQGNSA. Here the CDR3 DNA reads TGTGCCAGCAGCTTAGGCGGGAGGGCCGGGGATACGCAGTATTTT. Amino acids: CASSLGGRAGDTQYF.

The genes are TRBV11-1 and TRBJ1-5; 7 positions agree with TRBD1. The trim removed 6 bases at V and 1 base at J, leaving 6 bases unmatched. The CDR3 has 15 residues. CDR1 is SGHAT, CDR2 FQDESV, per germline (reference sequence). DNA for the CDR3: TGTGCCAGCAGTCAAGGACAGGACAGCAATCAGCCCCAGCATTTT. Protein sequence: CASSQGQDSNQPQHF.

On this clonotype: One end of the junction varies from germline; a read error may be responsible. V and J are TRBV4-1 and TRBJ1-1, with D unresolved. This CDR3 comprises 15 residues. CDR1 is MGHRA and CDR2 is YSYEKL in the germline V gene. CDR3 DNA sequence: TGCGCCAGCAGCCAAGACCCCCAGAGGAACACTAAAGCTTTCTTT. Its protein is CASSQDPQRNTKAFF.

The genes are TRBV3-1 and TRBJ1-5; a weak D match, TRBD1 (6 bases). This CDR3 region has 13 residues. Germline V CDR1 and CDR2: LGHDT, YNNKEL (reference sequence). V shed 6 bases and J shed 7 bases, with 13 bases lying between them. The CDR3 coding sequence is TGTGCCAGCAGTCCCAGGGGATGGCAGCCCCAGCATTTT. This gives the protein CASSPRGWQPQHF.

The rearrangement joins TRBV7-2 to TRBJ1-1; D gene unclear. The CDR3 extends over 14 amino acids. V lost 6 bases to trimming and J lost 2 bases, with 13 bases between them. Looked up from germline, CDR1 is SGHTA and CDR2 is FQGNSA. CDR3 loop: CASSYRSGNTEAFF. CDR3 DNA: TGTGCCAGCAGTTATAGGAGCGGAAACACTGAAGCTTTCTTT.